This TCR beta chain was retrieved from a study of blood T cell repertoires in COVID-19. Background on the study: The United States, Italy and Spain supplied acute and convalescent COVID-19 samples. T cells, B-cell-depleted T cells, or PBMCs supplied cDNA or gDNA.

In the study's own analysis: Reference gene primer amplification gave estimated nucleated cell counts. The table came from immunoSEQ multiplex PCR; TCRdb's copy has only in-frame clones and leaves some out. The DNA was the basis for D and trimming; V, J and clone size are from that table. The table lists about 130,000 clones, 86% of them singletons. Trimming cost V 4 bases and J 1 base, with 16 bases left between them. The CDR3 length is 16 residues. CDR1 and CDR2 from the germline V gene are LNHDA and SQIVND (reference sequence). This clone has just one count. Material: peripheral blood. The V and J genes are TRBV19 and TRBJ1-1; TRBD1 is a possible D gene (5 bases). The TCR was taken from a human donor in a cohort sampled during active COVID-19. The CDR3 nucleotides read TGTGCCAGTAGTACGGTCAGGGACTGGAGGAACACTGAAGCTTTCTTT. This gives the protein CASSTVRDWRNTEAFF.